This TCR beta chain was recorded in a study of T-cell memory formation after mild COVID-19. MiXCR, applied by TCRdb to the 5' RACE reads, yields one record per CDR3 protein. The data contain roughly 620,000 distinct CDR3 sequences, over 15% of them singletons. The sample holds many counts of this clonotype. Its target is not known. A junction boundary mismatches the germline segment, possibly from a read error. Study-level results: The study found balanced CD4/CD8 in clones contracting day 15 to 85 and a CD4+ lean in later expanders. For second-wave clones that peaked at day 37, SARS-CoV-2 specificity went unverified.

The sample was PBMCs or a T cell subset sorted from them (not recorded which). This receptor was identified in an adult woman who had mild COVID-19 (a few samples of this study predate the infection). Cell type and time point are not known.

CDR3 protein: CASSLASPNTEAFF. CDR3 nucleotide sequence: TGTGCCAGCAGCTTGGCATCCCCGAACACTGAAGCTTTCTTT. The chain employs TRBV5-1 and TRBJ1-1; no clear D gene. The CDR3 covers 14 residues. CDR1 SGHRS and CDR2 YFSETQ come from the germline V gene.